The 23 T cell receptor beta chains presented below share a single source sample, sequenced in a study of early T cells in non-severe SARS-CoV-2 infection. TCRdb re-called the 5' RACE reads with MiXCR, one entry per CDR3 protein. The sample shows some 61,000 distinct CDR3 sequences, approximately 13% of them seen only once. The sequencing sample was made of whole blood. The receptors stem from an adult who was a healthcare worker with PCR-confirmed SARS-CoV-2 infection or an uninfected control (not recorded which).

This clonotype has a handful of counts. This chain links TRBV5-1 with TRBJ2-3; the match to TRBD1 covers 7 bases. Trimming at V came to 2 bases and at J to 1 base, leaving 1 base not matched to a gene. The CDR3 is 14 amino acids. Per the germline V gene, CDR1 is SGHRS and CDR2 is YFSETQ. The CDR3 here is CASSFGQGTDTQYF. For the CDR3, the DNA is TGCGCCAGCAGCTTCGGACAGGGCACAGATACGCAGTATTTT.

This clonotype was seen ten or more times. Here the CDR3 reads CASSQDRGPNTQYF. In DNA form, the CDR3 reads TGCGCCAGCAGCCAAGATCGGGGGCCGAATACGCAGTATTTT. The chain joins TRBV4-3 to TRBJ2-3; D may be TRBD1 or TRBD2 (6 bases each). The germline CDR1 and CDR2 sequences are LGHNA and YSLEER. Trimming took off 0 bases at V and 7 bases at J, with 11 bases between the two ends. The CDR3 consists of 14 residues.

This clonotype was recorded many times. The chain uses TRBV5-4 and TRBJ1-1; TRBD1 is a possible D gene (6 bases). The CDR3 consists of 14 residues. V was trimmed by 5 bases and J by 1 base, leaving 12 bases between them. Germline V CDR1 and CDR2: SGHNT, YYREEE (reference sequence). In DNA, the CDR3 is TGTGCCAGCAGACAGAGGACAGCGAACACTGAAGCTTTCTTT. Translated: CASRQRTANTEAFF.

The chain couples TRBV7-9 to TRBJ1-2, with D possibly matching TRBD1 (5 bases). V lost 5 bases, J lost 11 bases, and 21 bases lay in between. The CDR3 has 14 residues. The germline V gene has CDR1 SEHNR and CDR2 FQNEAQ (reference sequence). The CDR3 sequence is CASSMGGLIGGYTF. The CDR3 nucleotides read TGTGCCAGCAGCATGGGGGGATTAATCGGTGGTTACACCTTC.

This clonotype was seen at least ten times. The CDR3 is CASSFWLAGGLGELFF. Here the CDR3 DNA reads TGTGCCAGCAGCTTTTGGCTAGCGGGAGGGCTGGGGGAGCTGTTTTTT. The chain is built from TRBV7-2 and TRBJ2-2; 12 positions agree with TRBD2. V lost 3 bases to trimming and J lost 8 bases; unmatched junction nucleotides: 7. In germline, CDR1 is SGHTA, CDR2 FQGNSA. This CDR3 spans 16 amino acids.

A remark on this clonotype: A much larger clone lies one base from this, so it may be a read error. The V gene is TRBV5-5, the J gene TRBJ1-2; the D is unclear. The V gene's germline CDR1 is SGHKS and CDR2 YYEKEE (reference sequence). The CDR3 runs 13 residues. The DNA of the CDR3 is TGTACCAGCAGCGCCGGAAGTAACTATGGCTACACCTTC. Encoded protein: CTSSAGSNYGYTF.

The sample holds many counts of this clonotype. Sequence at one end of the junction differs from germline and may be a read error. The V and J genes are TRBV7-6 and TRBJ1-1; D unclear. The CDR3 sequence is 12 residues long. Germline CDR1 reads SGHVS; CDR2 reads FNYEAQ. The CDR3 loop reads CASRLPGKKASF. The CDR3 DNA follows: TGTGCCAGCAGGTTACCCGGGAAGAAAGCTTCCTTT.

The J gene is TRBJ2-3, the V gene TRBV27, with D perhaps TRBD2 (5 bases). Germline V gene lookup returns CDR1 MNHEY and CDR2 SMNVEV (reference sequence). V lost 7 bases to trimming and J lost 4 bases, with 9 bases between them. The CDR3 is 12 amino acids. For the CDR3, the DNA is TGTGCCAGCACCGGGGTAGCAGATACGCAGTATTTT. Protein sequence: CASTGVADTQYF.

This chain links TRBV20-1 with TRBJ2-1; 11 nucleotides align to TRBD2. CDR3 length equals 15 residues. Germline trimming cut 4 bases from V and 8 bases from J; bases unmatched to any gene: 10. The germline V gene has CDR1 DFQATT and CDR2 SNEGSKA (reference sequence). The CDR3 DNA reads TGCAGTGCTATTAGCGGGAGGGCCAAGAGGGATGAGCAGTTCTTC. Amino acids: CSAISGRAKRDEQFF.

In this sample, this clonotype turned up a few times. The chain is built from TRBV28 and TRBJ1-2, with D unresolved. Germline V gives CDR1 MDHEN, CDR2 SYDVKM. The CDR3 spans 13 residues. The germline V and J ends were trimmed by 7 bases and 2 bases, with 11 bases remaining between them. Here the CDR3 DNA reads TGTGCCAGCAAGCTCTCCGGGAACTATGGCTACACCTTC. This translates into CASKLSGNYGYTF.

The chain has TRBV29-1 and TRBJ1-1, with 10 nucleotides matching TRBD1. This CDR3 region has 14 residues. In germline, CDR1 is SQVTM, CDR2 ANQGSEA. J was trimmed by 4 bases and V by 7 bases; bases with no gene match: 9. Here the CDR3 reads CSASAGTGATEAFF. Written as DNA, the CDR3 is TGCAGCGCCTCGGCCGGGACAGGGGCCACTGAAGCTTTCTTT.

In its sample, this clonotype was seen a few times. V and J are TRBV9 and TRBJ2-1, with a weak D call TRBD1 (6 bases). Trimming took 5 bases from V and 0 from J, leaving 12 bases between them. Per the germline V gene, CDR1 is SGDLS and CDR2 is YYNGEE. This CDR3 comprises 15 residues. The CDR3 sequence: CASSTMGASYNEQFF. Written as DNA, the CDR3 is TGTGCCAGCAGTACTATGGGGGCCTCCTACAATGAGCAGTTCTTC.

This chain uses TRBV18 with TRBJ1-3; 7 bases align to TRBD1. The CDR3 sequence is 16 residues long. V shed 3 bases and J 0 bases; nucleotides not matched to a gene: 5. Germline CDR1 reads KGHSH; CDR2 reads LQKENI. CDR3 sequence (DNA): TGTGCCAGCTCACCCGGGACAGCGTACTCTGGAAACACCATATATTTT. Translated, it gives CASSPGTAYSGNTIYF.

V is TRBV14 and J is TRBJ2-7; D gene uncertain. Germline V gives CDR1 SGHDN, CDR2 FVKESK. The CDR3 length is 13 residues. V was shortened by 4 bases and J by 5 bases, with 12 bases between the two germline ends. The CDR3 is CASSLYQRDEQYF. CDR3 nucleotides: TGTGCCAGCAGCCTCTACCAGCGTGACGAGCAGTACTTC.

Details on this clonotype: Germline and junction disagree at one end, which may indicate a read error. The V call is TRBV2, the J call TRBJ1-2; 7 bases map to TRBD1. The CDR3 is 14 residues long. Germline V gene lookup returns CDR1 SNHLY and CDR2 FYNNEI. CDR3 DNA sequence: TGTGCCAGCGGTGATGAGGGGGCTGGCTATGGCTACACCTTC. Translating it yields CASGDEGAGYGYTF.

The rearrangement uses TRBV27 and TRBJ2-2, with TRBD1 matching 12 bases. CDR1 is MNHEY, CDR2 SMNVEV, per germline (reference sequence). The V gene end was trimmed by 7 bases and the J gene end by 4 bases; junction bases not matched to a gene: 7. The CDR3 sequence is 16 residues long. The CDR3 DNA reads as TGTGCCAGCACCGGGACAGGGGGCGCCCGCACCGGGGAGCTGTTTTTT. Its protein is CASTGTGGARTGELFF.

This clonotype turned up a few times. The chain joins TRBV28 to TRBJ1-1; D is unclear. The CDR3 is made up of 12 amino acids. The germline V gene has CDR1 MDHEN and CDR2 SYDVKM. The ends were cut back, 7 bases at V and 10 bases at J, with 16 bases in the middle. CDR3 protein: CASTGVVGRAFF. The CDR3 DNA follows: TGTGCCAGCACGGGAGTGGTGGGAAGAGCTTTCTTT. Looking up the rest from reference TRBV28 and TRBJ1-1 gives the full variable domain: DVKVTQSSRYLVKRTGEKVFLECVQDMDHENMFWYRQDPGLGLRLIYFSYDVKMKEKGDIPEGYSVSREKKERFSLILESASTNQTSMYLCASTGVVGRAFFGQGTRLTVV.

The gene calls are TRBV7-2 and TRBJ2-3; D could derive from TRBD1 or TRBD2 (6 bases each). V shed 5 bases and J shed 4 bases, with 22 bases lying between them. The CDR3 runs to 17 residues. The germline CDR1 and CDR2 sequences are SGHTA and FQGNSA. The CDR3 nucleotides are TGTGCCAGCAGCGAGAGGGGGGCTAGCTGGAGGGCAGATACGCAGTATTTT. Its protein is CASSERGASWRADTQYF.

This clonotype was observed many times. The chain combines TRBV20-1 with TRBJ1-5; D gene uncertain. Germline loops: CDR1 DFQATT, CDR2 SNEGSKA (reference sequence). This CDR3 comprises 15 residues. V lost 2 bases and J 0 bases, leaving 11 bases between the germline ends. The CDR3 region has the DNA TGCAGTGCTAGATCTTTAGCTAATAGCAATCAGCCCCAGCATTTT. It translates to CSARSLANSNQPQHF.

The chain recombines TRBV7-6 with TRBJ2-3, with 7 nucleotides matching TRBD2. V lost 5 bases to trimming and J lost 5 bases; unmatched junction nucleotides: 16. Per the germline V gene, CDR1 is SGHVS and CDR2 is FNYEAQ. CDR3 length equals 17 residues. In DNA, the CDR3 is TGTGCCAGCAGCCTAGGGGCGGGAGCCTCAAGTTTAGATACGCAGTATTTT. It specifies CASSLGAGASSLDTQYF.

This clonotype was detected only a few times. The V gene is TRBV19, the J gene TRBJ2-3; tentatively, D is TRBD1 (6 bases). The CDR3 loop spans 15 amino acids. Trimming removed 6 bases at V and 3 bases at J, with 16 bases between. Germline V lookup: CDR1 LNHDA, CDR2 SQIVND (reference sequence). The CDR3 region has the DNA TGTGCCAGTAGCTACCTACAGGGTGGGACAGATACGCAGTATTTT. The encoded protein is CASSYLQGGTDTQYF.

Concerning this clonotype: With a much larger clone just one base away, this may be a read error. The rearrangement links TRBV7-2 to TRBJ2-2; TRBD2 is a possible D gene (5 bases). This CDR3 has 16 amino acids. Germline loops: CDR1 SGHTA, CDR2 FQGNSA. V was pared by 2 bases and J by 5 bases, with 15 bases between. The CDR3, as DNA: TGTGCCAGCAGCTTATTTTTGGGAGAGCGGACCGGGGAGCTGTTTTTT. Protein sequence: CASSLFLGERTGELFF.

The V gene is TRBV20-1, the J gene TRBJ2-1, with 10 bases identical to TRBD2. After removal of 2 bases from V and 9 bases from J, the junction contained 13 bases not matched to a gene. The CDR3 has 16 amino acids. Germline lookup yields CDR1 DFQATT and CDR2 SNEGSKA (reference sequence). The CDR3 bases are TGCAGTGCTAGACGGGCTAGCGGGAGTATCCGGGGTGAGCAGTTCTTC. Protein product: CSARRASGSIRGEQFF.